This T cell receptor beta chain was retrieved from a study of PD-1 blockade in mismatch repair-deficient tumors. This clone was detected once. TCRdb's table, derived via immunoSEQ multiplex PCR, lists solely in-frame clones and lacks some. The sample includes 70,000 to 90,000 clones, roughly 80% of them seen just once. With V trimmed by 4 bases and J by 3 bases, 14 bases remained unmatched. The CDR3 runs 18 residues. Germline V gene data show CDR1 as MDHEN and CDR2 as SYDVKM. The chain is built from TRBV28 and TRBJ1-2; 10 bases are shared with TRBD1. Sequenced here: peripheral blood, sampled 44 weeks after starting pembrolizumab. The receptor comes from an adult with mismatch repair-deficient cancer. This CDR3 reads CASSSRDRGKVWDYGYTF. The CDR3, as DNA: TGTGCCAGCAGTTCCCGGGACAGGGGTAAGGTATGGGACTATGGCTACACCTTC.